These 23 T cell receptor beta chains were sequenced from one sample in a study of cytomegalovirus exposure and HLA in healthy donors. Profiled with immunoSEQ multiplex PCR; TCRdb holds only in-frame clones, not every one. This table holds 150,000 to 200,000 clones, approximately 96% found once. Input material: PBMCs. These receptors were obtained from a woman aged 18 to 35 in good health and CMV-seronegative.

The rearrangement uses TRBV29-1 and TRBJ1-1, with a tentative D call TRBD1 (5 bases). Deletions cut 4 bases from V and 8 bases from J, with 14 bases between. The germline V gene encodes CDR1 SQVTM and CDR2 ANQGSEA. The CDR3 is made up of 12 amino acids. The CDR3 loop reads CSVVPLDSEAFF. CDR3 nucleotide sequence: TGCAGCGTTGTCCCCCTAGACAGCGAAGCTTTCTTT. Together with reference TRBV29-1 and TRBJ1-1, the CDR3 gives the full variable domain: SAVISQKPSRDICQRGTSLTIQCQVDSQVTMMFWYRQQPGQSLTLIATANQGSEATYESGFVIDKFPISRPNLTFSTLTVSNMSPEDSSIYLCSVVPLDSEAFFGQGTRLTVV.

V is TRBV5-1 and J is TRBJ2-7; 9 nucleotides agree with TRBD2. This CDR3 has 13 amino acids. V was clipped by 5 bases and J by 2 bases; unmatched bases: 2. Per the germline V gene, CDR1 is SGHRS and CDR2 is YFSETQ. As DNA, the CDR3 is TGCGCCAGCAGGCGGGGGGGAACCTACGAGCAGTACTTC. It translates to CASRRGGTYEQYF. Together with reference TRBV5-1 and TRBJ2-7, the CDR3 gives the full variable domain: KAGVTQTPRYLIKTRGQQVTLSCSPISGHRSVSWYQQTPGQGLQFLFEYFSETQRNKGNFPGRFSGRQFSNSRSEMNVSTLELGDSALYLCASRRGGTYEQYFGPGTRLTVT.

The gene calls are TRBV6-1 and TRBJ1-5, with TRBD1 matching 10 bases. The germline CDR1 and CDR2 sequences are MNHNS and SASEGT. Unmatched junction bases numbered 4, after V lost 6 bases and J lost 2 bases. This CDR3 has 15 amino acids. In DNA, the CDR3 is TGTGCCAGCAGCGGGACAGGGGAGGGCAATCAGCCCCAGCATTTT. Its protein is CASSGTGEGNQPQHF.

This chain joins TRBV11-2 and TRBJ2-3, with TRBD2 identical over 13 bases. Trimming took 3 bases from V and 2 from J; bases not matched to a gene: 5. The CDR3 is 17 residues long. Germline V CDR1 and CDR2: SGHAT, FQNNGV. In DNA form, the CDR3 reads TGTGCCAGCAGCTTCGGACTAGCGGGGGAGATCACAGATACGCAGTATTTT. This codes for CASSFGLAGEITDTQYF.

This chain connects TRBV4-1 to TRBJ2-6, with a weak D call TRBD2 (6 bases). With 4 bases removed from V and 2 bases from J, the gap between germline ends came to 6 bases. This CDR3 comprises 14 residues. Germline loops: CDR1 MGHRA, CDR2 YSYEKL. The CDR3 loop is CASSPGAGANVLTF. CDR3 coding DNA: TGCGCCAGCAGCCCGGGGGCTGGGGCCAACGTCCTGACTTTC.

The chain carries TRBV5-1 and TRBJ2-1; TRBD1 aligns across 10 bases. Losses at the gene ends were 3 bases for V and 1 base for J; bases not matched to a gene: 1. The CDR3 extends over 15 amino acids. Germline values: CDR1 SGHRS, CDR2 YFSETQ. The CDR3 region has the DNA TGCGCCAGCAGCTGGACAGGGGGTTCCTACAATGAGCAGTTCTTC. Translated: CASSWTGGSYNEQFF. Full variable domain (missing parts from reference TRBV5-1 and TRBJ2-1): KAGVTQTPRYLIKTRGQQVTLSCSPISGHRSVSWYQQTPGQGLQFLFEYFSETQRNKGNFPGRFSGRQFSNSRSEMNVSTLELGDSALYLCASSWTGGSYNEQFFGPGTRLTVL.

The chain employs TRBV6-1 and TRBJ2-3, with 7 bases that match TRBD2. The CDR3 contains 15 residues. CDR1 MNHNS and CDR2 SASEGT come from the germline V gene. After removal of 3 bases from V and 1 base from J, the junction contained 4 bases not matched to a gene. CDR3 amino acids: CASSESSGGTDTQYF. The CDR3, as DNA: TGTGCCAGCAGTGAGTCTAGCGGTGGCACAGATACGCAGTATTTT.

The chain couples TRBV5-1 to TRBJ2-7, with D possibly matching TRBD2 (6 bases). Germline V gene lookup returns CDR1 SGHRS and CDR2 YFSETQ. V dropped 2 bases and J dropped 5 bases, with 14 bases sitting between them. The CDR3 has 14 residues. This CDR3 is CASSLGGGRHEQYF. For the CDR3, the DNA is TGCGCCAGCAGCTTAGGTGGAGGGAGGCACGAGCAGTACTTC.

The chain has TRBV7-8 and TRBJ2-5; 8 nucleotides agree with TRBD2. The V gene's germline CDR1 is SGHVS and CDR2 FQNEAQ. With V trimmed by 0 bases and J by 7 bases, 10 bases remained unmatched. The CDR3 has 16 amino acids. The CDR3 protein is CASSLAVAGYPGTQYF. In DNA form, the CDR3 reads TGTGCCAGCAGCTTAGCAGTAGCGGGGTATCCCGGGACCCAGTACTTC.

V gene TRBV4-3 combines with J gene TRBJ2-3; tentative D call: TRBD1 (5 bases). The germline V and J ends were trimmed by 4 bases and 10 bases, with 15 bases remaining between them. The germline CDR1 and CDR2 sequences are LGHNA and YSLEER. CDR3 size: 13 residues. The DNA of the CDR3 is TGCGCCAGCAGCCGTTCCGGCAGGGTTGCGCAGTATTTT. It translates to CASSRSGRVAQYF.

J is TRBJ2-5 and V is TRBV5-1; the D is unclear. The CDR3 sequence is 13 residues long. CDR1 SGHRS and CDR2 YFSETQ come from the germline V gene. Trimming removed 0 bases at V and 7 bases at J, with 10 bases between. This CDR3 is CASSLDPTGTQYF. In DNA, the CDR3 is TGCGCCAGCAGCTTGGACCCTACCGGGACCCAGTACTTC.

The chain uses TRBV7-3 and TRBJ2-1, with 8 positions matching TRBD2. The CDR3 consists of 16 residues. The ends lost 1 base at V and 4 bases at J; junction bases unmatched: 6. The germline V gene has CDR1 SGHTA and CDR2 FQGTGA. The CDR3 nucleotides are TGTGCCAGCAGCTTAAGGGCTAGCGGGCGTTACAATGAGCAGTTCTTC. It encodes CASSLRASGRYNEQFF.

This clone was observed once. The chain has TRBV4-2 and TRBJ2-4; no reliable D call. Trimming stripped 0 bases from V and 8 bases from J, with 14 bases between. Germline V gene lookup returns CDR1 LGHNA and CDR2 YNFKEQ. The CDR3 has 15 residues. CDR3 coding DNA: TGTGCCAGCAGCCAAGATTCGAGTAATAAATACATTCAGTACTTC. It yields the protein CASSQDSSNKYIQYF.

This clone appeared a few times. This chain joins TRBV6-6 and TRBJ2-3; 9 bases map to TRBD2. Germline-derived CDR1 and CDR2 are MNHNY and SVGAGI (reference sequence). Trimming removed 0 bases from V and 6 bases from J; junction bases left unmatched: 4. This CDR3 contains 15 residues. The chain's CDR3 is CASSYSAGGPDTQYF. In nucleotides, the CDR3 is TGTGCCAGCAGTTACTCAGCGGGGGGTCCCGATACGCAGTATTTT.

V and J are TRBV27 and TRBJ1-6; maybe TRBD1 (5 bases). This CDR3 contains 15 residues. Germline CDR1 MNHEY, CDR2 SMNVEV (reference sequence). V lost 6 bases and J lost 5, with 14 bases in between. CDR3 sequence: CASSKTGLDNSPLHF. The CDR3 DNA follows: TGTGCCAGCAGCAAAACGGGACTTGATAATTCACCCCTCCACTTT.

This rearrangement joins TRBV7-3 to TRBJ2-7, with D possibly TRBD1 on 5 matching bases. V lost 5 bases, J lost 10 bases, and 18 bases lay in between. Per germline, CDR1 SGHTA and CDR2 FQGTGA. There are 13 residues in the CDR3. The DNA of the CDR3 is TGTGCCAGCAGCCGCTGGGGTCAGGGCCGTCAGTACTTC. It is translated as CASSRWGQGRQYF.

CDR3 nucleotide sequence: TGTGCCAGCAGCGGTGGACTAGCGGTGACAGATACGCAGTATTTT. Amino acid sequence: CASSGGLAVTDTQYF. The J gene is TRBJ2-3, the V gene TRBV9; 10 bases are shared with TRBD2. Trimming at V came to 3 bases and at J to 3 bases, leaving 4 bases not matched to a gene. The CDR3 consists of 15 residues. Germline V CDR1 and CDR2: SGDLS, YYNGEE.

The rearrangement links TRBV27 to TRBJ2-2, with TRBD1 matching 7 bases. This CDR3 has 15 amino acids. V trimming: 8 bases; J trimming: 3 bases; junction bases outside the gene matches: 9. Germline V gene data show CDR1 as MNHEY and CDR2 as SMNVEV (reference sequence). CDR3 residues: CASRIKQGYTGELFF. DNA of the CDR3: TGTGCCAGCCGAATAAAACAGGGGTACACCGGGGAGCTGTTTTTT.

The chain's CDR3 is CASSSTGADTGELFF. CDR3 bases: TGTGCCAGCAGTTCGACAGGGGCGGACACCGGGGAGCTGTTTTTT. The V gene is TRBV6-6, the J gene TRBJ2-2; TRBD1 aligns across 8 bases. CDR3 length: 15 residues. Germline trimming cut 4 bases from V and 3 bases from J; bases unmatched to any gene: 4. Germline CDR1 MNHNY, CDR2 SVGAGI (reference sequence).

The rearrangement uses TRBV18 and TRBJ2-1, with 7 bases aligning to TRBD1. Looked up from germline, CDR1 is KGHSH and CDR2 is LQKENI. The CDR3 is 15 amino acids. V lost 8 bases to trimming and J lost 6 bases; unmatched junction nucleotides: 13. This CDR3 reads CASAKTGMFGNEQFF. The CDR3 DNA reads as TGTGCCAGCGCAAAGACAGGGATGTTTGGCAATGAGCAGTTCTTC.

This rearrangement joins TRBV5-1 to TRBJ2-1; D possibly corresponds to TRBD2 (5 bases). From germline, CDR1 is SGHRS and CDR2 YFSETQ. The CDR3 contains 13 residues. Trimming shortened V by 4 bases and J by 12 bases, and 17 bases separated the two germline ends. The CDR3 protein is CASSLGRSEGQFF. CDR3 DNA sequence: TGCGCCAGCAGCCTAGGGAGAAGCGAGGGGCAGTTCTTC.

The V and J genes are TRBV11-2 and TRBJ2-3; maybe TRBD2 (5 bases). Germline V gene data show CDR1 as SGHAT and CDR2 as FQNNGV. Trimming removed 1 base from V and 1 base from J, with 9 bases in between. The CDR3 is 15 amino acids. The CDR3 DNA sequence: TGTGCCAGCAGCTTAGGGGCGCGGGGCACAGATACGCAGTATTTT. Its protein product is CASSLGARGTDTQYF. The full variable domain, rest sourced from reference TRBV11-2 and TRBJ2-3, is EAGVAQSPRYKIIEKRQSVAFWCNPISGHATLYWYQQILGQGPKLLIQFQNNGVVDDSQLPKDRFSAERLKGVDSTLKIQPAKLEDSAVYLCASSLGARGTDTQYFGPGTRLTVL.

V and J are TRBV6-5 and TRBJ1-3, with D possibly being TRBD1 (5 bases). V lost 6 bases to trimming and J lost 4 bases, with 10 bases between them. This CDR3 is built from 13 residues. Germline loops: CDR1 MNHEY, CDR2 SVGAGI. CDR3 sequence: CASSRVDGNTIYF. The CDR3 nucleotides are TGTGCCAGCAGCAGGGTGGACGGAAACACCATATATTTT.